The T cell receptor beta chain described here comes from a study of identifying expanded T cells in peripheral blood. The study's findings and limits: Approximately 2-week clone count variance significantly increased as total template count grew. About 1.2 clones differed between technical replicates, versus roughly 16 and 20 over time.

Trimming removed 4 bases at V and 3 bases at J, with 13 bases between. Germline V lookup: CDR1 MNHNY, CDR2 SVGAGI (reference sequence). The CDR3 is 14 amino acids. Only in-frame clones appear in the TCRdb table, and some are missing; sequencing was by immunoSEQ multiplex PCR. This table has about 86,000 clones, 70% to 90% appearing once. Only one count was recorded for this clone. Its cognate antigen is unknown. The origin of this receptor is a person between 18 and 70 years old in good health. What was sequenced was blood. The gene calls are TRBV6-6 and TRBJ2-7, with D unresolved. CDR3 DNA sequence: TGTGCCAGCAGTTTGGACGGAAGGAACTACGAGCAGTACTTC. As protein: CASSLDGRNYEQYF.